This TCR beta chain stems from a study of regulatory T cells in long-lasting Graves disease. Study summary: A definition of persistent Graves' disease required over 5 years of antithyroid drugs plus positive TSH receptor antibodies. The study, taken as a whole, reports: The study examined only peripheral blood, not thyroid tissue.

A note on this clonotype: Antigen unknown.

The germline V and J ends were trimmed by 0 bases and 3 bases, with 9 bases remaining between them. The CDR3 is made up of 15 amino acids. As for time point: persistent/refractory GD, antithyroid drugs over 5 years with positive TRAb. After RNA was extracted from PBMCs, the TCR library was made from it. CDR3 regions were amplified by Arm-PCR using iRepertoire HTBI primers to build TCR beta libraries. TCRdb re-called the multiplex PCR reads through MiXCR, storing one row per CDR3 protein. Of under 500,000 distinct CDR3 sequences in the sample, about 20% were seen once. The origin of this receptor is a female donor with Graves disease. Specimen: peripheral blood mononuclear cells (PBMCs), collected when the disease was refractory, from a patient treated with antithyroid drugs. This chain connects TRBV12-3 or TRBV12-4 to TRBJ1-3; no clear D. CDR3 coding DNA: TGTGCCAGCAGTTTAGCAGGAGGGTTTGGAAACACCATATATTTT. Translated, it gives CASSLAGGFGNTIYF.